Each of the 13 T cell receptor beta chains below was sequenced from the same sample in a study of cytomegalovirus exposure and HLA in healthy donors (dated by TCRdb to 2015 to 2018). The library was obtained by the immunoSEQ multiplex PCR assay. A mixture of 60 forward primers for TCR Vbeta segments and 13 reverse primers for TCR Jbeta segments was used in the multiplex PCR. TCRdb took over this immuneACCESS table, retaining in-frame rearrangements with V and J assigned. Such tables are incomplete; in checked studies, under half of the missing clones stem from an unresolved V gene, and the remainder is unexplained. Here the sample has 190,000 or so clones; about 80% occur a single time. The top ten hold 0.65% of the sample. Sequenced: PBMCs. These receptors all stem from a boy younger than 18 in good health and CMV-seronegative.

This clone was recorded a few times. V and J are TRBV19 and TRBJ2-1, with D hard to call. This CDR3 has 11 residues. V was pared by 7 bases and J by 4 bases, with 5 bases between. Germline CDR1 LNHDA, CDR2 SQIVND (reference sequence). The CDR3 DNA follows: TGTGCCAGTACTTCTTACAATGAGCAGTTCTTC. Protein product: CASTSYNEQFF.

The chain uses TRBV19 and TRBJ2-7, with 13 bases fitting TRBD2. The CDR3 covers 15 residues. Losses at the gene ends were 5 bases for V and 9 bases for J; bases not matched to a gene: 10. Germline V gene data show CDR1 as LNHDA and CDR2 as SQIVND (reference sequence). The CDR3 loop reads CASSEGTSGIRGQYF. The CDR3 bases are TGTGCCAGTAGTGAGGGGACTAGCGGGATCAGGGGGCAGTACTTC.

J is TRBJ2-6 and V is TRBV12-5; D is perhaps TRBD2 (5 bases). V lost 0 bases, J lost 1 base, and 10 bases lay in between. The CDR3 has 17 amino acids. CDR1 LGHNT and CDR2 FRNRAP come from the germline V gene. The CDR3 region has the DNA TGTGCTAGTGGTTTGGTACTAGAAAATTCTGGGGCCAACGTCCTGACTTTC. It specifies CASGLVLENSGANVLTF.

The chain recombines TRBV7-2 with TRBJ2-3; a weak D match, TRBD2 (5 bases). CDR3 length: 15 amino acids. Germline CDR1 reads SGHTA; CDR2 reads FQGNSA. V dropped 3 bases and J dropped 2 bases, with 12 bases sitting between them. The CDR3 nucleotides are TGTGCCAGCAGCTTTCAAGCGGAACACACAGATACGCAGTATTTT. Translating gives CASSFQAEHTDTQYF.

The J gene is TRBJ2-2, the V gene TRBV5-1; D call uncertain. The V end was cut by 5 bases, the J end by 7 bases, with 12 bases between. This CDR3 region has 13 residues. CDR1 is SGHRS and CDR2 is YFSETQ in the germline V gene. In nucleotides, the CDR3 is TGCGCCAGCAGTCCCGGTGATCACGGGGAGCTGTTTTTT. Translation gives CASSPGDHGELFF.

The chain employs TRBV29-1 and TRBJ2-4; 9 bases map to TRBD2. There are 16 residues in the CDR3. Germline CDR1 reads SQVTM; CDR2 reads ANQGSEA. After removal of 7 bases from V and 0 bases from J, the junction contained 10 bases not matched to a gene. CDR3 residues: CSATEAGGKAKNIQYF. CDR3 DNA: TGCAGCGCCACCGAAGCGGGGGGAAAAGCCAAAAACATTCAGTACTTC.

V usage is TRBV11-2 and J usage is TRBJ2-3; 9 nucleotides agree with TRBD1. V trimming: 4 bases; J trimming: 2 bases; junction bases outside the gene matches: 4. Germline CDR1 is SGHAT and CDR2 is FQNNGV. The length of the CDR3 is 15 residues. CDR3 nucleotide sequence: TGTGCCAGCAGCTCCAGGACAGGGGACACAGATACGCAGTATTTT. Translation gives CASSSRTGDTDTQYF.

V and J are TRBV6-5 and TRBJ2-1; perhaps TRBD2 as D (7 bases). Between the trimmed V and J ends, which lost 6 bases and 8 bases, there was a span of 11 bases. The CDR3 is 12 residues long. The V gene's germline CDR1 is MNHEY and CDR2 SVGAGI. The CDR3 sequence: CASRRGGDEQFF. The CDR3 nucleotides read TGTGCCAGCAGAAGGGGGGGCGATGAGCAGTTCTTC.

The chain recombines TRBV27 with TRBJ2-3; TRBD2 aligns across 7 bases. The CDR3 covers 15 residues. The V gene end was trimmed by 6 bases and the J gene end by 1 base; junction bases not matched to a gene: 7. The V gene's germline CDR1 is MNHEY and CDR2 SMNVEV (reference sequence). The CDR3 nucleotides are TGTGCCAGCAGGATACTAGCGATTGGCACAGATACGCAGTATTTT. Its translation is CASRILAIGTDTQYF.

With regard to this clone: Other DNA sequences of this sample code for an identical CDR3. The chain links TRBV7-9 to TRBJ1-1; no clear D. The CDR3 is made up of 14 amino acids. CDR1 is SEHNR and CDR2 is FQNEAQ in the germline V gene (reference sequence). V dropped 2 bases and J dropped 0 bases, with 7 bases sitting between them. This chain's CDR3 is CASSLISVNTEAFF. CDR3 nucleotide sequence: TGTGCCAGCAGCTTAATTTCAGTGAACACTGAAGCTTTCTTT. Complete variable domain (other parts from reference TRBV7-9 and TRBJ1-1): DTGVSQNPRHKITKRGQNVTFRCDPISEHNRLYWYRQTLGQGPEFLTYFQNEAQLEKSRLLSDRFSAERPKGSFSTLEIQRTEQGDSAMYLCASSLISVNTEAFFGQGTRLTVV.

V is TRBV25-1 and J is TRBJ1-2; TRBD1 matches at 11 bases. V gave up 4 bases and J gave up 7 bases; unmatched junction bases: 5. The CDR3 runs 14 residues. Germline assignment: CDR1 MGHDK and CDR2 SYGVNS. The CDR3 spells CASSGGQGASGYTF. In nucleotides, the CDR3 is TGTGCCAGCAGTGGTGGACAGGGGGCTAGTGGCTACACCTTC.

This rearrangement joins TRBV5-1 to TRBJ1-2; TRBD1 aligns across 7 bases. Germline V gives CDR1 SGHRS, CDR2 YFSETQ. The ends lost 4 bases at V and 4 bases at J; junction bases unmatched: 7. The CDR3 totals 14 residues. The DNA for the CDR3 is TGCGCCAGCAGCGCTGGACAGGCGAGCTATGGCTACACCTTC. It specifies CASSAGQASYGYTF.

Regarding this clone: Other DNA sequences in the sample encode the same CDR3. V and J are TRBV7-9 and TRBJ2-7; 11 nucleotides line up with TRBD1. The CDR3 contains 15 residues. V gave up 4 bases and J gave up 4 bases; unmatched junction bases: 6. Germline CDR1 is SEHNR and CDR2 is FQNEAQ (reference sequence). CDR3 DNA: TGTGCCAGCAGCTGGGGGACAGGGGGTTGGTACGAGCAGTACTTC. The encoded protein is CASSWGTGGWYEQYF.